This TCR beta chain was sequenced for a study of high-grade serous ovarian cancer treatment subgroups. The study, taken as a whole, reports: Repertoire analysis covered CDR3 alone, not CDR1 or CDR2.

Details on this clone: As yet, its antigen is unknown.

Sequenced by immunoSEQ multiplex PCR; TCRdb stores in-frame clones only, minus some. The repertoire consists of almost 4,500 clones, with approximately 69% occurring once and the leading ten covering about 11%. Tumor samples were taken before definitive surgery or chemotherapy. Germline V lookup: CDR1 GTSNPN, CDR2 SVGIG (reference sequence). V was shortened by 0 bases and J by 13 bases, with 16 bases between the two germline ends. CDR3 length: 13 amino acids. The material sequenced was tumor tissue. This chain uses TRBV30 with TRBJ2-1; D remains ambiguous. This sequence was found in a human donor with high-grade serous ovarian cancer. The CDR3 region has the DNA TGTGCCTGGAGTGTAATTCGGGCTGAGCAACAGTTCTTC. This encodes CAWSVIRAEQQFF.